The clone carrying this T cell receptor beta chain was counted a few times. The antigen is unknown. The data belong to a study of T-cell reconstitution after alpha-beta-depleted transplantation in children. Unique molecular identifiers were used to barcode this TCRbeta library. TCRdb reanalysed the PCR reads using MiXCR and keeps one entry per CDR3 protein. The sample consists of 250,000 to 400,000 distinct CDR3 sequences, around 25% of them appearing once. Points from the study as a whole: Recipient T cells and thymic progenitors that survived were the source of the high TCRbeta diversity seen at day 60 in some patients. Newly produced T cells mostly accounted for T-cell counts and diversity one year post-transplant. The origin of alpha-beta T cells about two months after transplant was reportedly several hundred expanded graft clones.

The CDR3 length is 15 residues. V was pared by 1 base and J by 3 bases, with 11 bases between. CDR1 SEHNR and CDR2 FQNEAQ come from the germline V gene (reference sequence). The input for sequencing was PBMCs, mostly from graft donor cells, taken 180 days after TCRalphabeta/CD19-depleted stem cell transplant. The source of this sequence is a male patient aged 10 to 17 who had a stem cell transplant for acute lymphoblastic leukemia, so the T cells may come from the graft donor. This chain connects TRBV7-9 to TRBJ2-3, with no clear D. The DNA for the CDR3 is TGTGCCAGCAGCTTAGGAATTTTTCCGACAGATACGCAGTATTTT. Residues: CASSLGIFPTDTQYF.